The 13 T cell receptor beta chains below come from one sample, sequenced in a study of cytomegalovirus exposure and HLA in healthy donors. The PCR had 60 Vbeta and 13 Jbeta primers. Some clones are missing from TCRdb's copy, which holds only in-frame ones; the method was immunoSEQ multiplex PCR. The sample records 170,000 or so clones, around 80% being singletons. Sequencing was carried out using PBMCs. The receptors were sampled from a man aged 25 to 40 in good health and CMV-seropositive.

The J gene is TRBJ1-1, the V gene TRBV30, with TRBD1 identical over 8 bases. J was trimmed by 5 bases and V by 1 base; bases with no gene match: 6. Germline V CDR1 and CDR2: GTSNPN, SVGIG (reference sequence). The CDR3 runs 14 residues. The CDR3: CAWSGDRLGTEAFF. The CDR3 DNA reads TGTGCCTGGAGTGGGGACAGGTTGGGGACTGAAGCTTTCTTT.

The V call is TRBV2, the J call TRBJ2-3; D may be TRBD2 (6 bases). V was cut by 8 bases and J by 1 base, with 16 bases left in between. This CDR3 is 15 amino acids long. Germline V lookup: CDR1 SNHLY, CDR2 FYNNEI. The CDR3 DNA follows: TGTGCCAGCGGGGGGAGCAGGGTGGGCACAGATACGCAGTATTTT. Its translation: CASGGSRVGTDTQYF.

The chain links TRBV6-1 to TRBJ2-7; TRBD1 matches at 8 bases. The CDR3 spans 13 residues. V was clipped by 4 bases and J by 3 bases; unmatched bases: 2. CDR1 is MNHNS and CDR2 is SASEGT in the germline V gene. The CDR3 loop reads CASSVDRDYEQYF. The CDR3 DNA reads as TGTGCCAGCAGTGTGGACAGGGACTACGAGCAGTACTTC.

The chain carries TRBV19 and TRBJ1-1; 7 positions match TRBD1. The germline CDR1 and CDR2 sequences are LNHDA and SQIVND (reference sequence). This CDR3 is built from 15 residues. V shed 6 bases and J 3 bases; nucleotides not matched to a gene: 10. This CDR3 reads CASRLVRQGYTEAFF. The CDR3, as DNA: TGTGCCAGTAGGTTGGTGAGACAGGGCTACACTGAAGCTTTCTTT.

The CDR3 DNA reads TGTGCCAGCAGTGAAGCGCTTGCTAGCGGGGGCACAGATACGCAGTATTTT. Residues: CASSEALASGGTDTQYF. The chain links TRBV6-1 to TRBJ2-3; 9 nucleotides line up with TRBD2. This CDR3 spans 17 amino acids. V trimming: 0 bases; J trimming: 1 base; junction bases outside the gene matches: 5. Germline V gives CDR1 MNHNS, CDR2 SASEGT.

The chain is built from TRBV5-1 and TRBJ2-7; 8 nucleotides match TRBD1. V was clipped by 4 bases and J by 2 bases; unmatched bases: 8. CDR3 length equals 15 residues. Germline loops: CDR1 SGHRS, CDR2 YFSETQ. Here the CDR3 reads CASSMGDRQAYEQYF. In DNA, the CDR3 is TGCGCCAGCAGCATGGGGGACAGGCAGGCCTACGAGCAGTACTTC.

CDR3 protein: CASSPSGQAGEQFF. In nucleotides, the CDR3 is TGTGCCAGCAGCCCGTCTGGCCAGGCAGGGGAGCAGTTCTTC. The chain has TRBV7-9 and TRBJ2-1; TRBD1 is a possible D gene (5 bases). Germline V gene sequence: CDR1 SEHNR, CDR2 FQNEAQ (reference sequence). The V and J ends lost 5 bases and 10 bases respectively, with 18 bases between them. CDR3 length equals 14 residues.

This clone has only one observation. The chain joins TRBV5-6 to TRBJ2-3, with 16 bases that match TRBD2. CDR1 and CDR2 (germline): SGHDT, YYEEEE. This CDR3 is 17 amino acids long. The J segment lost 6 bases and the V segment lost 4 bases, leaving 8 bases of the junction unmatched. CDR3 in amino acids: CASSPPGLAGGLDTQYF. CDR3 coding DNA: TGTGCCAGCAGCCCGCCGGGACTAGCGGGGGGGCTGGATACGCAGTATTTT.

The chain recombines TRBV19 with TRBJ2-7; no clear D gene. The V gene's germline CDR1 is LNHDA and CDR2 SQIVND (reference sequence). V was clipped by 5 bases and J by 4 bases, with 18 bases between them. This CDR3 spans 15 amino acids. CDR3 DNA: TGTGCCAGTAGTCCAAACGATAAGATTCTATACGAGCAGTACTTC. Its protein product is CASSPNDKILYEQYF.

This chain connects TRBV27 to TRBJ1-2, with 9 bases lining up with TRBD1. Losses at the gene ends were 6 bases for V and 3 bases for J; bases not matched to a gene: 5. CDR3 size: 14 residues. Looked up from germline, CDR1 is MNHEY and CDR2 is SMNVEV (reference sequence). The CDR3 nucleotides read TGTGCCAGCAGGGGACAGGGAGGCGACTATGGCTACACCTTC. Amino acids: CASRGQGGDYGYTF.

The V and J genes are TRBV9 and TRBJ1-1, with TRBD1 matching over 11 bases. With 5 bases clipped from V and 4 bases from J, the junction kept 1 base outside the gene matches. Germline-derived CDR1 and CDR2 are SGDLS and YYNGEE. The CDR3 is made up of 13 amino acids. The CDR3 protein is CASRGTGGTEAFF. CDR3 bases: TGTGCCAGCAGAGGGACAGGGGGCACTGAAGCTTTCTTT.

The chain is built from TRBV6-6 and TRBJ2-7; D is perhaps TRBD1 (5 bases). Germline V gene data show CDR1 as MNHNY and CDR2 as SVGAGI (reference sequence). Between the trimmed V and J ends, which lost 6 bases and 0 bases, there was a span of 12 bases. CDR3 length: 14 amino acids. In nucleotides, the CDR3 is TGTGCCAGCAGCCTCGGACAACCCTCCTACGAGCAGTACTTC. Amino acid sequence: CASSLGQPSYEQYF.

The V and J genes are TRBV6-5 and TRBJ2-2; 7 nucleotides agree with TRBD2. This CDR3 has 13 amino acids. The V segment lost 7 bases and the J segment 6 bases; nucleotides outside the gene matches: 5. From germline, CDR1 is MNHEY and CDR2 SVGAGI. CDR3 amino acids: CASNAGESGELFF. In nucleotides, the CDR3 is TGTGCCAGCAACGCGGGGGAATCCGGGGAGCTGTTTTTT.